Each of the 3 T cell receptor beta chains below was sequenced from the same sample in a study of shared clonotypes between healthy human individuals. Profiling relied on immunoSEQ multiplex PCR, and the TCRdb table lists in-frame clones only, not all of them. The table includes approximately 100,000 clones, about 67% detected once. Sequenced material: memory CD8+ T cells sorted from blood. Subset defined: CD45RO+ cells pooled with CCR7-negative TemRA cells. All receptors come from a young woman in good health.

J is TRBJ2-4 and V is TRBV9; D is perhaps TRBD1 or TRBD2 (5 bases each). V dropped 0 bases and J dropped 4 bases, with 14 bases sitting between them. In germline, CDR1 is SGDLS, CDR2 YYNGEE. The CDR3 consists of 16 residues. The CDR3 DNA is TGTGCCAGCAGCGTAGTATCGGGACCCGAAAAAAACATTCAGTACTTC. Translation gives CASSVVSGPEKNIQYF.

This clone has a count of ten or more. This chain connects TRBV6-4 to TRBJ2-3, with TRBD2 identical over 9 bases. V was pared by 3 bases and J by 2 bases, with 6 bases of the junction left unmatched. Germline V gene lookup returns CDR1 MRHNA and CDR2 SNTAGT. This CDR3 comprises 16 residues. Here the CDR3 DNA reads TGTGCCAGCAGTGAGTCTAGCGGGGACGTCACAGATACGCAGTATTTT. Amino acids: CASSESSGDVTDTQYF.

The chain recombines TRBV5-1 with TRBJ1-1, with D unclear. Trimming stripped 3 bases from V and 1 base from J, with 1 base between. The CDR3 is 11 residues long. Germline CDR1 SGHRS, CDR2 YFSETQ. DNA for the CDR3: TGCGCCAGCAGCTCGAACACTGAAGCTTTCTTT. Its protein product is CASSSNTEAFF.